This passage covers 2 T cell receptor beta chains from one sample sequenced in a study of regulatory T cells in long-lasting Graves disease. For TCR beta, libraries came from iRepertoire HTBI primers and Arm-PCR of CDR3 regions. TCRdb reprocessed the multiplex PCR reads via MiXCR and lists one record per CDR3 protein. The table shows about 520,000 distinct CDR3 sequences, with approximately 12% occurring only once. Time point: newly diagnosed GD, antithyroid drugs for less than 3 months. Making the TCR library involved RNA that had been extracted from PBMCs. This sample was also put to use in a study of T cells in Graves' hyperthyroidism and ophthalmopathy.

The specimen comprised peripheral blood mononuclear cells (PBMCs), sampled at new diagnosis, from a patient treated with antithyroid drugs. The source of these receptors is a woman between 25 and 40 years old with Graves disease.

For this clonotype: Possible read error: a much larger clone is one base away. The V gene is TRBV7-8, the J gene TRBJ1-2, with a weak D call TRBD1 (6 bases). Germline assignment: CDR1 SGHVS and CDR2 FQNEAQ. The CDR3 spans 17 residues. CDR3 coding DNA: TGTGCCAGCAGCCCCATTCTGCCAGGGGAGGTTAACCATGGCTACACCTTC. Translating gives CASSPILPGEVNHGYTF.

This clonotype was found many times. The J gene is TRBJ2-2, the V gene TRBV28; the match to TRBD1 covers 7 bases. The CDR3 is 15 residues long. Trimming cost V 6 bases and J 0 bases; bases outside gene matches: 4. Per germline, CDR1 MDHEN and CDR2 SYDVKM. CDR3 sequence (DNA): TGTGCCAGCAGCCGGGACAGAGCGAACACCGGGGAGCTGTTTTTT. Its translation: CASSRDRANTGELFF.